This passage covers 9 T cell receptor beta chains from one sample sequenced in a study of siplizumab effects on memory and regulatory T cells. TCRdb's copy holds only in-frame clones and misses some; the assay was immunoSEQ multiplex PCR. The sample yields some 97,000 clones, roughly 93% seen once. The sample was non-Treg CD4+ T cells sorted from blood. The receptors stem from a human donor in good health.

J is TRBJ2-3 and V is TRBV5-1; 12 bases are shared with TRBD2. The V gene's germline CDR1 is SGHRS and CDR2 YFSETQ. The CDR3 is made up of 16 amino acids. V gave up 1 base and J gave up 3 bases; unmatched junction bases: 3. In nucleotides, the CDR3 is TGCGCCAGCAGCTTGCGTCTAGCGGGGGGGACAGATACGCAGTATTTT. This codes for CASSLRLAGGTDTQYF.

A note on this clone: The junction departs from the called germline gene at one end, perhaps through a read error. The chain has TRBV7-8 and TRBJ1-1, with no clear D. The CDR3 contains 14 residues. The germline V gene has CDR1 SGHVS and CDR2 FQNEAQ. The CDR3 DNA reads TGTGCCAGCACCTTAATGGACGGCCTCACTGAAGCTTTCTTT. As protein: CASTLMDGLTEAFF.

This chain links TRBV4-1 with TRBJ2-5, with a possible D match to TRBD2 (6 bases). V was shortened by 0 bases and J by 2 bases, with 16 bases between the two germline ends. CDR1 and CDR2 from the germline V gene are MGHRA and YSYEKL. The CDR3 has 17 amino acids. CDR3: CASSQDFGSLGQETQYF. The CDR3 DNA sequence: TGCGCCAGCAGCCAAGACTTCGGGAGCTTGGGACAAGAGACCCAGTACTTC.

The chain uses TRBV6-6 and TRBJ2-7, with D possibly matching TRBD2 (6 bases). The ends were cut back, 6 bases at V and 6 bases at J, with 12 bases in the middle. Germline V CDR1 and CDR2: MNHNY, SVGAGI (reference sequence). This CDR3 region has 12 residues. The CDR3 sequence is CASRVTSGEQYF. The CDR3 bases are TGTGCCAGCAGAGTGACTAGTGGCGAGCAGTACTTC.

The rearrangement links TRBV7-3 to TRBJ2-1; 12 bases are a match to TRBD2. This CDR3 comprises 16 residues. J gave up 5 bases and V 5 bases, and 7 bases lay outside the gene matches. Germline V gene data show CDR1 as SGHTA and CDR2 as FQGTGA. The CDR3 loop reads CASSARLAGVNNEQFF. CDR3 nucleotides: TGTGCCAGCAGCGCCCGACTAGCGGGAGTAAACAATGAGCAGTTCTTC.

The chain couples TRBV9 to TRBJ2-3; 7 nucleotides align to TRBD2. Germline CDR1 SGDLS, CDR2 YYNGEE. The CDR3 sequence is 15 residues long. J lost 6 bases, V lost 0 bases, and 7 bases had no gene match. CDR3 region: CASSVVGLVFDTQYF. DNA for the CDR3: TGTGCCAGCAGCGTAGTAGGACTAGTGTTTGATACGCAGTATTTT.

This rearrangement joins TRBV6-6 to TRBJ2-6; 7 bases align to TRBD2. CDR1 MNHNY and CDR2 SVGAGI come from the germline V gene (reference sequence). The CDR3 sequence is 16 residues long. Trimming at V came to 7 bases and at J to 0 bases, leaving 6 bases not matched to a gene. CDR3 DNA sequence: TGTGCCAGCATCCCCTCGGGAGGCTCTGGGGCCAACGTCCTGACTTTC. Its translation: CASIPSGGSGANVLTF.

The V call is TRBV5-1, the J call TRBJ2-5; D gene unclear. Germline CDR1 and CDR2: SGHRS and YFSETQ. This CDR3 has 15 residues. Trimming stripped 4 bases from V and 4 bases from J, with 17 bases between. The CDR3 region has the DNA TGCGCCAGCAGCACCGACTGGGCAACGGGAGAGACCCAGTACTTC. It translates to CASSTDWATGETQYF.

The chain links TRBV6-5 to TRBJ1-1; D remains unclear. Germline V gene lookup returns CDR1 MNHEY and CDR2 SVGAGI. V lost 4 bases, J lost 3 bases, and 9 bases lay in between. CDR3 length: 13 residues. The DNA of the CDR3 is TGTGCCAGCAGTTTTCGCTTGGACACTGAAGCTTTCTTT. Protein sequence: CASSFRLDTEAFF.